This record covers a single TCR beta chain. The antigen is not known. This specimen belongs to a study of a mutant IDH1 vaccine in newly diagnosed glioma. Background on the study: Before enrollment, patients got radiotherapy alone, temozolomide alone, or mostly the combination.

The time point denotes: week 23, last vaccination. In the vaccine, a single dose held 300 ug of the mutant IDH1 20-mer peptide, along with topical imiquimod. This CDR3 region has 15 residues. Germline V lookup: CDR1 LGHNA, CDR2 YNFKEQ. After removal of 5 bases from V and 5 bases from J, the junction contained 12 bases not matched to a gene. Only in-frame clones appear in the TCRdb table, and some are missing; sequencing was by immunoSEQ multiplex PCR. The profile shows approximately 81,000 clones, approximately 85% of them singletons. Sequencing was performed on PBMCs, taken from a glioma patient whose treatment included an IDH1 peptide vaccine. V usage is TRBV4-2 and J usage is TRBJ2-7; 7 nucleotides align to TRBD2. The receptor was derived from a man between 25 and 39 years old with glioma. Some clones in this sample may be carry-over from other donors' samples. The CDR3 nucleotides are TGTGCCAGCAGCTCCGATCCGACTAGCAGCCACGAGCAGTACTTC. It specifies CASSSDPTSSHEQYF.